Presented here are 20 T cell receptor beta chains from one specimen sequenced in a study of blood T cell repertoires in COVID-19. Profiled with immunoSEQ multiplex PCR; TCRdb holds only in-frame clones, not every one. The top ten hold about 20% of the sample, which has more than 150,000 clones, about 90% seen once. Sequencing input: peripheral blood. The origin of the receptors is a man aged 70 or older with active or convalescent COVID-19.

This chain uses TRBV6-2 or TRBV6-3 with TRBJ1-3, with D perhaps TRBD1 (6 bases). CDR3 length: 16 residues. V lost 0 bases and J 0 bases, leaving 9 bases between the germline ends. CDR1 and CDR2 from the germline V gene are MNHEY and SVGEGT. The CDR3 region is CASSYSTGGSGNTIYF. The CDR3 nucleotides read TGTGCCAGCAGTTACTCGACAGGCGGCTCTGGAAACACCATATATTTT.

V gene TRBV4-3 combines with J gene TRBJ1-2; TRBD1 might be the D (6 bases). The V and J ends lost 3 bases and 4 bases respectively, with 18 bases between them. This CDR3 is built from 16 residues. Germline CDR1 is LGHNA and CDR2 is YSLEER. This CDR3 is CASSHDRTAPSYGYTF. The CDR3 DNA is TGCGCCAGCAGCCACGACCGGACAGCCCCTAGCTATGGCTACACCTTC.

This clone has only a few counts. V and J are TRBV27 and TRBJ1-2; TRBD1 matches 12 bases. Germline V gene data show CDR1 as MNHEY and CDR2 as SMNVEV (reference sequence). The CDR3 has 16 amino acids. V dropped 3 bases and J dropped 4; count of bases not matched to a gene: 6. The CDR3 region has the DNA TGTGCCAGCAGTTTGGGGACAGGGGGCGCAAGCTATGGCTACACCTTC. Translation: CASSLGTGGASYGYTF.

This chain links TRBV7-8 with TRBJ2-7; D is perhaps TRBD1 (5 bases). The CDR3 contains 15 residues. From germline, CDR1 is SGHVS and CDR2 FQNEAQ. Trimming pared 1 base from V and 6 bases from J, leaving 16 bases between. In DNA, the CDR3 is TGTGCCAGCAGCTTAGAAGGCAGGGTCGCATCCGAGCAGTACTTC. This codes for CASSLEGRVASEQYF.

The CDR3 loop reads CASRTGTVYGYTF. For the CDR3, the DNA is TGTGCCAGCAGAACCGGGACAGTTTATGGCTACACCTTC. The chain is built from TRBV6-6 and TRBJ1-2; 7 nucleotides agree with TRBD1. V lost 6 bases, J lost 5 bases, and 6 bases stayed unmatched. This CDR3 region has 13 residues. Germline V lookup: CDR1 MNHNY, CDR2 SVGAGI (reference sequence).

The chain carries TRBV30 and TRBJ2-7, with TRBD1 matching 8 bases. The CDR3 is 15 amino acids. Per germline, CDR1 GTSNPN and CDR2 SVGIG (reference sequence). With 2 bases clipped from V and 4 bases from J, the junction kept 10 bases outside the gene matches. The DNA for the CDR3 is TGTGCCTGGAGTTTTCCAAGTACAGGGGGATACGAGCAGTACTTC. It yields the protein CAWSFPSTGGYEQYF.

This sequence joins TRBV28 and TRBJ1-2; a possible D gene is TRBD1 (6 bases). CDR1 and CDR2 from the germline V gene are MDHEN and SYDVKM. The CDR3 consists of 14 residues. V was pared by 4 bases and J by 4 bases, with 13 bases between. This CDR3 is CASSSGQSFYGYTF. Written as DNA, the CDR3 is TGTGCCAGCAGTTCCGGACAGTCATTCTATGGCTACACCTTC.

This rearrangement joins TRBV20-1 to TRBJ1-3; 9 nucleotides match TRBD1. The V gene end was trimmed by 4 bases and the J gene end by 2 bases; junction bases not matched to a gene: 3. The CDR3 consists of 14 residues. Germline V CDR1 and CDR2: DFQATT, SNEGSKA (reference sequence). In DNA form, the CDR3 reads TGCAGTGCTACTGACAGGGGGACTGGAAACACCATATATTTT. As protein: CSATDRGTGNTIYF.

The chain links TRBV7-9 to TRBJ1-2; 12 positions agree with TRBD1. Losses at the gene ends were 5 bases for V and 6 bases for J; bases not matched to a gene: 4. The CDR3 sequence is 14 residues long. Germline CDR1 is SEHNR and CDR2 is FQNEAQ (reference sequence). In DNA form, the CDR3 reads TGTGCCAGCAGCAGGGACAGGGGGCGGGATGGCTACACCTTC. This translates into CASSRDRGRDGYTF. Based on the CDR3 plus reference TRBV7-9 and TRBJ1-2, the full variable domain is DTGVSQNPRHKITKRGQNVTFRCDPISEHNRLYWYRQTLGQGPEFLTYFQNEAQLEKSRLLSDRFSAERPKGSFSTLEIQRTEQGDSAMYLCASSRDRGRDGYTFGSGTRLTVV.

This clone was counted between two and nine times. This sequence joins TRBV7-9 and TRBJ2-6; 8 nucleotides align to TRBD1. After removal of 4 bases from V and 2 bases from J, the junction contained 7 bases not matched to a gene. The CDR3 extends over 17 amino acids. From germline, CDR1 is SEHNR and CDR2 FQNEAQ (reference sequence). The CDR3 nucleotides are TGTGCCAGCAGCTCAGGACAGGGTTTAACTGGGGCCAACGTCCTGACTTTC. Its translation: CASSSGQGLTGANVLTF.

The V gene is TRBV9, the J gene TRBJ1-3, with D uncertain. Germline V CDR1 and CDR2: SGDLS, YYNGEE. Trimming took off 1 base at V and 0 bases at J, with 5 bases between the two ends. This CDR3 has 14 amino acids. The CDR3 sequence: CASSVTVSGNTIYF. DNA for the CDR3: TGTGCCAGCAGCGTAACGGTCTCTGGAAACACCATATATTTT.

The CDR3 DNA reads as TGTGCCAGTAGTCAAAGGACTAGCGGGAACGGAAACTACAATGAGCAGTTCTTC. This gives the protein CASSQRTSGNGNYNEQFF. The V gene is TRBV19, the J gene TRBJ2-1, with TRBD2 matching over 12 bases. CDR3 length: 18 residues. From germline, CDR1 is LNHDA and CDR2 SQIVND (reference sequence). V gave up 5 bases and J gave up 3 bases; unmatched junction bases: 11.

The gene calls are TRBV19 and TRBJ1-2; D is uncertain. The CDR3 totals 16 residues. Germline CDR1 and CDR2: LNHDA and SQIVND (reference sequence). Trimming pared 3 bases from V and 7 bases from J, leaving 21 bases between. CDR3 loop: CASSMSGLASSAGYTF. CDR3 nucleotides: TGTGCCAGTAGTATGTCGGGTTTAGCCTCCTCGGCTGGCTACACCTTC.

This chain connects TRBV11-2 to TRBJ1-2, with 11 bases that match TRBD1. The germline V gene has CDR1 SGHAT and CDR2 FQNNGV. The V gene end was trimmed by 2 bases and the J gene end by 6 bases; junction bases not matched to a gene: 5. The CDR3 contains 15 residues. The CDR3 loop reads CASSLSGTGGDGYTF. CDR3 sequence (DNA): TGTGCCAGCAGCTTATCCGGGACAGGGGGGGATGGCTACACCTTC.

This clone has more than one count but fewer than ten. V usage is TRBV28 and J usage is TRBJ2-7; 8 bases line up with TRBD1. Per the germline V gene, CDR1 is MDHEN and CDR2 is SYDVKM. V lost 6 bases, J lost 0 bases, and 7 bases stayed unmatched. The length of the CDR3 is 15 residues. The CDR3 sequence is CASRMDRVSSYEQYF. CDR3 nucleotides: TGTGCCAGCAGAATGGACAGGGTTAGCTCCTACGAGCAGTACTTC.

This rearrangement joins TRBV29-1 to TRBJ1-5; TRBD1 is a possible D gene (5 bases). The CDR3 is made up of 14 amino acids. V dropped 3 bases and J dropped 4 bases, with 13 bases sitting between them. Germline loops: CDR1 SQVTM, CDR2 ANQGSEA. CDR3 coding DNA: TGCAGCGTTGAGCGGGGGGACCGTAATCAGCCCCAGCATTTT. It translates to CSVERGDRNQPQHF.

The chain combines TRBV29-1 with TRBJ1-4; TRBD1 aligns across 8 bases. The germline V gene has CDR1 SQVTM and CDR2 ANQGSEA. Germline trimming cut 7 bases from V and 2 bases from J; bases unmatched to any gene: 3. This CDR3 comprises 13 residues. The chain's CDR3 is CSASGGTNEKLFF. Written as DNA, the CDR3 is TGCAGCGCCTCAGGGGGCACTAATGAAAAACTGTTTTTT.

The V call is TRBV11-2, the J call TRBJ1-2; D ambiguous. The CDR3 is made up of 12 amino acids. CDR1 and CDR2 from the germline V gene are SGHAT and FQNNGV. Trimming pared 3 bases from V and 0 bases from J, leaving 2 bases between. CDR3 amino acids: CASSFTNYGYTF. CDR3 sequence (DNA): TGTGCCAGCAGCTTCACTAACTATGGCTACACCTTC.

The chain combines TRBV6-5 with TRBJ2-5, with 7 bases matching TRBD1. Trimming at V came to 6 bases and at J to 5 bases, leaving 6 bases not matched to a gene. Germline CDR1 is MNHEY and CDR2 is SVGAGI. The CDR3 is 13 amino acids. Written as DNA, the CDR3 is TGTGCCAGCAGGAGACAGGGTCCGGAGACCCAGTACTTC. Residues: CASRRQGPETQYF.

This sequence joins TRBV7-8 and TRBJ2-7; possibly TRBD2 for D (6 bases). This CDR3 comprises 14 residues. The germline CDR1 and CDR2 sequences are SGHVS and FQNEAQ. Between the trimmed V and J ends, which lost 3 bases and 2 bases, there was a span of 11 bases. DNA of the CDR3: TGTGCCAGCAGCTTGGGCGGGATTCCCTACGAGCAGTACTTC. Its translation is CASSLGGIPYEQYF.